This TCR beta chain emerged from a study of molecular identifiers for immune sequencing clone quantification. Points from the study as a whole: In CMV-specific effectors, clones above 20 copies held over 99% of molecules; naive, under 1%.

The CDR3 has 17 amino acids. Trimming pared 2 bases from V and 0 bases from J, leaving 14 bases between. In germline, CDR1 is SGHDN, CDR2 FVKESK. Each CDR3 protein is one row after TCRdb ran MiXCR on the PCR reads. The data show about 510,000 distinct CDR3 sequences, over 20% seen once. This clonotype was recorded many times. The target antigen is unknown. This receptor was identified in a human donor in good health. Some libraries in this study had Jurkat cell RNA spiked in. The chain is built from TRBV14 and TRBJ2-1; D is perhaps TRBD1 or TRBD2 (5 bases each). Sequencing was done on a sample of naive CD8+ T cells from blood, with Jurkat cell RNA spiked in. Subset denoted: FACS-sorted CD8+CD4-CCR7+CD45RA+ naive T cells. The CDR3 DNA follows: TGTGCCAGCAGCCAAAAGGGACGTCATAGCTCCTACAATGAGCAGTTCTTC. Protein product: CASSQKGRHSSYNEQFF.